Included here is one TCR beta chain sequence, with context. Method: immunoSEQ multiplex PCR; TCRdb's copy keeps in-frame clones and lacks some. The sample has 95,000 to 150,000 clones, 85% to 90% seen once. The record originates from a study of T cell responses to AZD1222 COVID-19 vaccine. The CDR3 has 13 amino acids. The V gene end was trimmed by 2 bases and the J gene end by 6 bases; junction bases not matched to a gene: 3. Germline CDR1 is SEHNR and CDR2 is FQNEAQ (reference sequence). The sequence came from an adult in good health. Source: peripheral blood, taken on day 0 of AZD1222 vaccination. The V call is TRBV7-9, the J call TRBJ1-2; the match to TRBD1 covers 7 bases. The CDR3, as DNA: TGTGCCAGCAGCTTACAGGGGGAAGATGGCTACACCTTC. Its protein product is CASSLQGEDGYTF.